Sequencing of this TCR beta chain was carried out in a study of identical twins. The germline V gene has CDR1 DFQATT and CDR2 SNEGSKA (reference sequence). This CDR3 is built from 16 residues. Unmatched junction bases numbered 10, after V lost 1 base and J lost 7 bases. TCRdb redid the calling of the 5' RACE reads with MiXCR, one entry per CDR3 protein. The sample shows roughly 150,000 distinct CDR3 sequences, roughly 3.5% of them seen only once. This clonotype was observed a few times. Antigen: not known. Study findings and constraints: Twin sharing of out-of-frame TCR alpha was underestimated by models in monozygotic pairs. Conclusions were drawn cross-sectionally by statistical analysis, without following the same donors.

The sequence derives from a man aged 18 to 29 in good health. The V gene is TRBV20-1, the J gene TRBJ2-1, with 10 nucleotides matching TRBD1. Source material: memory T cells sorted from blood. The DNA for the CDR3 is TGCAGTGCTAGAGCCGGGACAGGGGTGATTGTGAATGAGCAGTTCTTC. Translated: CSARAGTGVIVNEQFF.